The 18 T cell receptor beta chains reported below all come from one sample, sequenced in a study of blood T cell repertoires in COVID-19 (dated by TCRdb to the early 2020s). The library came from the immunoSEQ multiplex PCR assay. TCRdb obtained this table from immuneACCESS and retained in-frame rearrangements with V and J assigned. These tables miss some clones; where compared with another copy, unresolved V genes account for less than half of the shortfall, and the remainder is unexplained. Recorded for this sample are over 75,000 clones; roughly nine tenths of them occurred a single time. The ten largest clonotypes hold around 5.2% of the sample. Sample: peripheral blood. Receptor source: an elderly woman with active COVID-19.

The CDR3 sequence: CASSLVTRGDTQYF. The CDR3, as DNA: TGTGCCAGCAGCTTAGTGACTAGGGGAGATACGCAGTATTTT. This chain links TRBV7-2 with TRBJ2-3; D possibly corresponds to TRBD2 (6 bases). Germline V gives CDR1 SGHTA, CDR2 FQGNSA. Trimming pared 1 base from V and 5 bases from J, leaving 10 bases between. This CDR3 contains 14 residues.

The rearrangement joins TRBV11-2 to TRBJ2-1, with D hard to call. Trimming stripped 1 base from V and 4 bases from J, with 20 bases between. CDR3 length equals 18 residues. Germline assignment: CDR1 SGHAT and CDR2 FQNNGV. This chain's CDR3 is CASSLGGRSYGGYNEQFF. DNA of the CDR3: TGTGCCAGCAGCTTAGGTGGTCGGTCGTACGGCGGATACAATGAGCAGTTCTTC.

The gene calls are TRBV2 and TRBJ1-3; D call uncertain. Germline CDR1 is SNHLY and CDR2 is FYNNEI. This CDR3 is built from 16 residues. V was cut by 4 bases and J by 1 base, with 14 bases left in between. CDR3 sequence (DNA): TGTGCCAGCAGTGCGAGACACGGGATTTCTGGAAACACCATATATTTT. It yields the protein CASSARHGISGNTIYF. The whole variable domain, filled in from reference TRBV2 and TRBJ1-3, reads EPEVTQTPSHQVTQMGQEVILRCVPISNHLYFYWYRQILGQKVEFLVSFYNNEISEKSEIFDDQFSVERPDGSNFTLKIRSTKLEDSAMYFCASSARHGISGNTIYFGEGSWLTVV.

The chain employs TRBV7-9 and TRBJ2-7, with TRBD1 matching over 7 bases. Germline V lookup: CDR1 SEHNR, CDR2 FQNEAQ (reference sequence). After removal of 3 bases from V and 3 bases from J, the junction contained 5 bases not matched to a gene. The CDR3 has 14 amino acids. This CDR3 reads CASSFEGAYYEQYF. DNA of the CDR3: TGTGCCAGCAGCTTCGAGGGGGCCTACTACGAGCAGTACTTC.

V and J are TRBV28 and TRBJ2-1; TRBD2 might be the D (6 bases). This CDR3 spans 16 amino acids. Germline CDR1 MDHEN, CDR2 SYDVKM. V lost 6 bases and J lost 0, with 15 bases in between. The CDR3 DNA follows: TGTGCCAGCAGCACGCAGCGGGCAAGCTCCTACAATGAGCAGTTCTTC. It is translated as CASSTQRASSYNEQFF.

The rearrangement joins TRBV18 to TRBJ1-2, with D possibly TRBD1 on 5 matching bases. CDR3 length: 15 amino acids. Per the germline V gene, CDR1 is KGHSH and CDR2 is LQKENI. Trimming took off 0 bases at V and 3 bases at J, with 11 bases between the two ends. The CDR3 DNA follows: TGTGCCAGCTCACCACCGTCGCCAGGGCACTATGGCTACACCTTC. Residues: CASSPPSPGHYGYTF.

This clone has a handful of counts. The rearrangement joins TRBV4-2 to TRBJ2-7; TRBD2 matches 12 bases. The V gene end was trimmed by 3 bases and the J gene end by 0 bases; junction bases not matched to a gene: 9. The CDR3 is 18 amino acids. Germline CDR1 is LGHNA and CDR2 is YNFKEQ. CDR3 loop: CASSHTLPTSGSSYEQYF. The CDR3 coding sequence is TGTGCCAGCAGCCACACCCTCCCGACTAGCGGGAGCTCCTACGAGCAGTACTTC.

This chain links TRBV10-3 with TRBJ2-1; 12 bases are a match to TRBD2. Germline-derived CDR1 and CDR2 are ENHRY and SYGVKD. Trimming took 7 bases from V and 0 from J; bases not matched to a gene: 4. The CDR3 is 16 amino acids. In DNA, the CDR3 is TGTGCCATCACCCCGACTAGCGGGAGCTCCTACAATGAGCAGTTCTTC. Translating it yields CAITPTSGSSYNEQFF.

This chain joins TRBV27 and TRBJ2-2; TRBD1 is a possible D gene (6 bases). Trimming took off 3 bases at V and 2 bases at J, with 13 bases between the two ends. The CDR3 contains 16 residues. Germline V gene lookup returns CDR1 MNHEY and CDR2 SMNVEV (reference sequence). Here the CDR3 reads CASSFLGGSNTGELFF. The CDR3 region has the DNA TGTGCCAGCAGTTTTTTAGGGGGAAGCAACACCGGGGAGCTGTTTTTT.

V gene TRBV7-6 combines with J gene TRBJ1-2; D ambiguous. Germline V gene data show CDR1 as SGHVS and CDR2 as FNYEAQ. This CDR3 is built from 13 residues. V lost 1 base, J lost 4 bases, and 7 bases lay in between. CDR3 sequence: CASSLGDIYGYTF. In DNA, the CDR3 is TGTGCCAGCAGCTTAGGCGACATCTATGGCTACACCTTC. The full variable domain, its missing parts supplied by reference TRBV7-6 and TRBJ1-2, is GAGVSQSPRYKVTKRGQDVALRCDPISGHVSLYWYRQALGQGPEFLTYFNYEAQQDKSGLPNDRFSAERPEGSISTLTIQRTEQRDSAMYRCASSLGDIYGYTFGSGTRLTVV.

Here the CDR3 reads CASSPEVAGGGADTQYF. The CDR3 region has the DNA TGTGCCAGCAGCCCGGAAGTGGCGGGAGGAGGCGCAGATACGCAGTATTTT. This chain links TRBV4-2 with TRBJ2-3; TRBD2 matches 8 bases. The CDR3 consists of 17 residues. CDR1 and CDR2 from the germline V gene are LGHNA and YNFKEQ. J gave up 4 bases and V 4 bases, and 13 bases lay outside the gene matches.

The chain carries TRBV18 and TRBJ1-3; D perhaps matches TRBD1 (6 bases). Germline CDR1 is KGHSH and CDR2 is LQKENI. V dropped 4 bases and J dropped 1 base, with 17 bases sitting between them. The CDR3 is 17 amino acids. CDR3 sequence: CASSLNSQGISGNTIYF. The CDR3 nucleotides are TGTGCCAGCTCACTAAACTCGCAGGGGATATCTGGAAACACCATATATTTT. Variable domain in full (rest from reference TRBV18 and TRBJ1-3): NAGVMQNPRHLVRRRGQEARLRCSPMKGHSHVYWYRQLPEEGLKFMVYLQKENIIDESGMPKERFSAEFPKEGPSILRIQQVVRGDSAAYFCASSLNSQGISGNTIYFGEGSWLTVV.

CDR3 region: CAISALAGEETQYF. The CDR3 DNA is TGTGCCATCAGTGCACTAGCGGGAGAGGAGACCCAGTACTTC. The chain combines TRBV10-3 with TRBJ2-5; 11 bases map to TRBD2. This CDR3 region has 14 residues. Trimming removed 4 bases from V and 5 bases from J; junction bases left unmatched: 3. Per the germline V gene, CDR1 is ENHRY and CDR2 is SYGVKD.

This sequence joins TRBV29-1 and TRBJ2-3; TRBD2 agrees at 7 bases. CDR3 length equals 13 residues. With V trimmed by 5 bases and J by 5 bases, 7 bases remained unmatched. Germline CDR1 reads SQVTM; CDR2 reads ANQGSEA. CDR3 sequence (DNA): TGCAGCGTTCAGGATCGGACTAGAGATACGCAGTATTTT. Protein product: CSVQDRTRDTQYF.

The genes are TRBV5-5 and TRBJ1-2; no definite D call. Germline values: CDR1 SGHKS, CDR2 YYEKEE (reference sequence). Trimming took off 4 bases at V and 6 bases at J, with 13 bases between the two ends. The length of the CDR3 is 13 residues. For the CDR3, the DNA is TGTGCCAGCAGCCCTGGAGGCGCGGATGGCTACACCTTC. This translates into CASSPGGADGYTF. Combining the CDR3 with reference TRBV5-5 and TRBJ1-2 gives the whole variable domain DAGVTQSPTHLIKTRGQQVTLRCSPISGHKSVSWYQQVLGQGPQFIFQYYEKEERGRGNFPDRFSARQFPNYSSELNVNALLLGDSALYLCASSPGGADGYTFGSGTRLTVV.

The chain carries TRBV18 and TRBJ2-1, with 9 positions matching TRBD2. The CDR3 spans 13 residues. Germline lookup yields CDR1 KGHSH and CDR2 LQKENI. Losses at the gene ends were 7 bases for V and 7 bases for J; bases not matched to a gene: 5. The CDR3 DNA reads TGTGCCAGCTTTAGCGGGAGTGTGAATGAGCAGTTCTTC. It codes for CASFSGSVNEQFF.

This rearrangement joins TRBV28 to TRBJ2-1; D is perhaps TRBD2 (6 bases). The CDR3 contains 15 residues. The ends were cut back, 5 bases at V and 7 bases at J, with 18 bases in the middle. Germline V gives CDR1 MDHEN, CDR2 SYDVKM. CDR3 protein: CASSPAGLGNNEQFF. Written as DNA, the CDR3 is TGTGCCAGCAGTCCCGCGGGGCTAGGAAATAATGAGCAGTTCTTC.

The chain is built from TRBV19 and TRBJ2-5, with 8 bases aligning to TRBD1. In germline, CDR1 is LNHDA, CDR2 SQIVND (reference sequence). This CDR3 spans 15 amino acids. The J segment lost 3 bases and the V segment lost 1 base, leaving 4 bases of the junction unmatched. CDR3 coding DNA: TGTGCCAGTAGTATAGCCGGGACAGGCGAAGAGACCCAGTACTTC. Encoded protein: CASSIAGTGEETQYF.